What follows describes a single TCR beta chain. Its antigen specificity is not known. Base quality data are lacking; no much larger clone is found one base away. TCRbeta CDR3 regions were amplified from genomic DNA by means of the immunoSEQ Assay, a bias-controlled multiplex PCR. The original methods were these. Within the assay, amplification of reference gene primers was used to estimate how many nucleated cells each sample contained. To quantify the absolute abundance of each unique TCRbeta CDR3 rearrangement, sequence reads were collapsed and filtered. For each sample, productive Simpson clonality was calculated as the square root of Simpson's diversity index across productive rearrangements. TCRdb provides this immuneACCESS table in a form limited to in-frame rearrangements. Some clones are lacking; in checked studies, under half of them reflect an unresolved V gene, and why the rest are absent is not known. That table is the source of V, J and clone size, and D and trimming were worked out from the DNA. A total of tens of thousands of clones appear in this sample, around 83% of them only once. Around 50% of the sample is taken by the ten largest.

Whole blood was collected in K2EDTA tubes by collaborating institutions according to the institutions' own protocols. Collaborator samples were shipped for TCRbeta analysis as frozen whole blood, isolated PBMCs, or DNA extracted from either sample type. The data belong to a study of blood T cell repertoires in COVID-19 (dated by TCRdb to the early 2020s). For the wider study: Collaborator samples came from the United States, Italy and Spain and covered acute and convalescent phases of COVID-19. The prospective study material was composed of cDNA or gDNA derived from T cells, B-cell-depleted T cells, or PBMCs. Deeply sampled blood TCRbeta repertoires from subjects exposed to, actively infected with, or recovered from COVID-19 were included in the dataset. A freely available public database, intended as a resource for researchers studying the immune response to SARS-CoV-2, is where the repertoires were released. Samples were obtained from the ongoing ImmuneRACE study (first 160 participants) and from some 1,200 subjects provided by 6 global collaborators. Sample metadata almost always included a de-identified subject ID, COVID-19 status, age in years and sex. Where HLA class I and class II types were available, the types were taken from metadata supplied by the sample provider, not from assay-based typing. The paper's findings and limits, for the study overall: Clinical and demographic metadata were provided uncurated, with the amount varying by source and participant.

Taken from the germline V gene (reference sequence), the CDR1 and CDR2 loops are PRHDT and FYEKMQ. From cysteine to phenylalanine, the CDR3 is 15 amino acids long. Only the CDR3 DNA stays, 45 bases, in frame from base 1. V loses 6 bases of germline sequence and J loses 2 bases, and the interval between the two ends is 17 bases. This receptor was obtained from a man between 65 and 80 years old with acute or convalescent COVID-19. The receptor chain draws on TRBV13 and TRBJ2-7; TRBD1 might be the D gene, on 6 matching bases. The source material was peripheral blood. CDR3 loop: CASSSNRDTTYEQYF. The DNA sequence is given as TGTGCCAGCAGTTCCAACCGGGACACAACCTACGAGCAGTACTTC.